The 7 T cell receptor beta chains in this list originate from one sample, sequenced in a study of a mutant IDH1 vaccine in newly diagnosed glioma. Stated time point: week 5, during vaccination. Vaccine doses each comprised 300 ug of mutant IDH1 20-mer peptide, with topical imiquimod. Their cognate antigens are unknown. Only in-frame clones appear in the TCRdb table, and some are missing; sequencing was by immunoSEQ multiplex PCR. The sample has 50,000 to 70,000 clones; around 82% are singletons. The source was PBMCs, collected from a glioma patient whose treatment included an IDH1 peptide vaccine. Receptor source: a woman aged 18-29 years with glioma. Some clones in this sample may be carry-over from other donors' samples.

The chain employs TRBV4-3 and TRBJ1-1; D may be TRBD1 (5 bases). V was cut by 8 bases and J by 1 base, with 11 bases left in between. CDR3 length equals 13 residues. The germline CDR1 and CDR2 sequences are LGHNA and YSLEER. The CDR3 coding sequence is TGCGCCAGCGGGGCAGGTAGGAACACTGAAGCTTTCTTT. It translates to CASGAGRNTEAFF.

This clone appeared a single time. The CDR3 DNA follows: TGTGCCAGCAGCTTATGGGGGTATCAGCCCCAGCATTTT. Its protein is CASSLWGYQPQHF. V gene TRBV7-2 combines with J gene TRBJ1-5, with a possible D match to TRBD1 (5 bases). Trimming stripped 2 bases from V and 5 bases from J, with 7 bases between. The CDR3 loop spans 13 amino acids. Germline assignment: CDR1 SGHTA and CDR2 FQGNSA.

This CDR3 reads CASSPTSVPYEQYF. The CDR3 DNA is TGTGCCAGCAGCCCCACTAGCGTCCCCTACGAGCAGTACTTC. The chain uses TRBV7-9 and TRBJ2-7; 7 nucleotides match TRBD2. Germline lookup yields CDR1 SEHNR and CDR2 FQNEAQ (reference sequence). V shed 5 bases and J 2 bases; nucleotides not matched to a gene: 6. CDR3 length: 14 amino acids.

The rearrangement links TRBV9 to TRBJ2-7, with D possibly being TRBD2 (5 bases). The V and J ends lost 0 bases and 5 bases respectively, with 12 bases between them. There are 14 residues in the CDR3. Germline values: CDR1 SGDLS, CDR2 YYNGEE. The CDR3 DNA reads TGTGCCAGCAGCGTAGGTGGAGGAAGGGACGAGCAGTACTTC. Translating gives CASSVGGGRDEQYF.

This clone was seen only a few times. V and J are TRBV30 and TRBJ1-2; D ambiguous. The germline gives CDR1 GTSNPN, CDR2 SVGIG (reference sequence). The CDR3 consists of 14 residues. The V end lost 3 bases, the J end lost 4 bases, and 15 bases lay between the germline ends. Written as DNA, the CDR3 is TGTGCCTGGAGCCGACGGACGGACCTCTATGGCTACACCTTC. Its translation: CAWSRRTDLYGYTF.

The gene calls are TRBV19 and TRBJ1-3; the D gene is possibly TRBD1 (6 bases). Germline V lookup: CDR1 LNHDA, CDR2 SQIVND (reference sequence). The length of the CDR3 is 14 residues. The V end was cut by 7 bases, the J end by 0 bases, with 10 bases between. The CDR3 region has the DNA TGTGCCAGTACCGACAGGCCCTCTGGAAACACCATATATTTT. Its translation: CASTDRPSGNTIYF.

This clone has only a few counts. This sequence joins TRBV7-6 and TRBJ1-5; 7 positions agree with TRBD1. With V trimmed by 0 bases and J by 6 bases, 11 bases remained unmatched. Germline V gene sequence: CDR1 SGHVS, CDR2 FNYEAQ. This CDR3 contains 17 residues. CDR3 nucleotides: TGTGCCAGCAGCTTAGCGCAAGGAGGCAGGGGGGGTCAGCCCCAGCATTTT. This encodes CASSLAQGGRGGQPQHF.